This T cell receptor (beta chain) emerged from a study of blood T cells in healthy people across ages (dated by TCRdb to the mid-2010s). With respect to the entire study: In model experiments, roughly one uniquely barcoded TCR beta cDNA molecule per two T cells was captured by template switching. Donors were grouped into four age groups: young (average about 15 years), middle-aged (less than 40), aged (around 62) and long-lived (approximately 82). The study analyzed two additional independent replicas of 1 million unique cDNA reads from the same blood draw for two donors, one aged 18 to 29 and one aged 80 or older. Age-related changes in TCR beta repertoire diversity were measured in the study by deep sequencing normalized with unique cDNA molecular identifiers. Donors of different ages were randomly distributed across sequencing lanes to avoid experimental bias. Overall study outcomes, separate from this receptor: Compared with the aged group, the long-lived group had more naive CD4+ T cells, fewer expanded clones and increased TCR diversity, suggesting age selection. Donor CMV infection status was unknown, potentially confounding age-related changes in expanded clonotypes. Observed TCR beta diversity correlated strongly with the percentage of naive T cells measured by flow cytometry. Total diversity estimates from one million sequenced T cells were considered lower bounds and underestimates. Since profiling was done on bulk unsorted PBMCs, naive and antigen-experienced compartments could not be conclusively compared. As age increased, observed TCR beta diversity per million T cells dropped in a roughly linear way, and a significant reduction was already evident by age 40.

This clonotype was picked up a small number of times. What this receptor recognizes is not known. Base qualities are not at hand, and no much larger clone is one base apart. CDR1 and CDR2 (SQVTM, ANQGSEA) derive from the germline V gene. The CDR3 spans 13 residues, from the cysteine through the phenylalanine. CDR3 DNA is the only sequence kept; it has 39 bases, read in frame from the first base. The donors were 40 or so Caucasian individuals from Russia, aged roughly 6 to 90 years, who were systemically healthy. Each donor gave approximately 9.4 milliliters of peripheral blood, drawn into EDTA-treated Vacutainer tubes. Ficoll-Paque density-gradient centrifugation was used to isolate PBMCs, with at least 7 million obtained per sample. Trizol reagent was used to extract total RNA from PBMCs, with at least 6 micrograms per sample. The percentages of naive CD45RAhigh/CD27high T cells were determined by flow cytometry on a PBMC aliquot from every donor.

Library creation used 5' RACE. TCRdb records Illumina HiSeq 2500 as the sequencer. A second PCR of 7 to 11 cycles was performed with a sample-barcoded 5' primer and a J-beta primer mix. A unique molecular identifier was introduced onto each TCR beta cDNA molecule by a template-switch 5' adaptor carrying 12 random nucleotides. At least 2.5 million CDR3-containing paired-end reads were obtained from each sample. The Mint cDNA synthesis kit, primed by a TRBC-specific oligonucleotide, was used to synthesize first-strand cDNA from all RNA. After uracil-DNA glycosylase treatment, a first 18-cycle PCR used universal primers M1SS and BC2_uni_R on all cDNA. Under the source paper's analysis protocol: Normalization of each sample was performed by random selection of 1 million high-quality reads, each carrying a distinct molecular identifier. Instead of being binned into consensus sequences, reads that shared molecular identifiers were thrown out. CDR3 identification, clonotype clustering and error correction used MiTCR with a Q25 quality threshold and the strictest error-elimination algorithm. A nonparametric unseen species model with Euler transformation was used to estimate a lower bound on total TCR beta diversity. In TCRdb, the public reads were trimmed at Q25 with fastp and aligned with MiXCR, with productive beta chains retained. Each CDR3 protein gets just one entry, which takes the most common genes and DNA from the rows behind it. These V and J calls are TCRdb output, not the study's own analysis. The sample yields some 370,000 distinct CDR3 sequences; 50% to 60% were counted once. The top ten clones comprise 50% to 65% of the sample.

The clonotype originates from a man in his 60s in good health. Recombination connected TRBV29-1 to TRBJ2-7, and 7 bases in between align with TRBD2. TRBJ2-5 matches the DNA end more closely, so the J call is doubtful. The sample taken for sequencing was blood. The nucleotides are TGCAGCGACCTTGCCGCCGGGGGGGAGACCCAGTACTTC. Its protein product is CSDLAAGGETQYF.